This TCR beta chain was obtained from a study of shared clonotypes between healthy human individuals. Across the whole study: Each donor had three CD4 naive, three CD4 memory, two CD8 naive and one CD8 memory plate.

Per germline, CDR1 SQVTM and CDR2 ANQGSEA. The CDR3 totals 10 residues. V lost 7 bases and J 1 base, leaving 4 bases between the germline ends. CD4+ cell separation produced CD45RA+ naive and CD45RA-negative memory subsets. This clone was found a few times. This sample includes further DNA sequences coding for the same CDR3. Method: immunoSEQ multiplex PCR; TCRdb's copy keeps in-frame clones and lacks some. The data show over 1.4 million clones, roughly 96% seen once. This clonotype was sampled from a young man in good health. The chain recombines TRBV29-1 with TRBJ1-1, with no clear D. Sample: naive CD4+ T cells sorted from blood. Subset given: CD45RA+ positively selected. The CDR3 DNA is TGCAGCGCCGCGAACACTGAAGCTTTCTTT. Translating gives CSAANTEAFF.